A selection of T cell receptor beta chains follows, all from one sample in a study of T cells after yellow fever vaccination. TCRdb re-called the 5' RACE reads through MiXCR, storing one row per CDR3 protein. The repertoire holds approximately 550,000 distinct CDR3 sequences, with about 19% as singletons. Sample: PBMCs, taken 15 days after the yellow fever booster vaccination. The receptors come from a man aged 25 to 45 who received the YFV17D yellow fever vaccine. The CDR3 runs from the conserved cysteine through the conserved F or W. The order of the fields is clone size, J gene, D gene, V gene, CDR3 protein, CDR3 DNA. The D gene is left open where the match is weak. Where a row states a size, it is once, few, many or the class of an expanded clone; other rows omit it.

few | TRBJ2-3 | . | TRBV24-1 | CATSEKMTATMDTQYF | TGTGCCACCAGTGAAAAAATGACAGCCACCATGGATACGCAGTATTTT
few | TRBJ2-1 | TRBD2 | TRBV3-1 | CASSPAGLALNEQFF | TGTGCCAGCAGCCCAGCGGGACTAGCTTTGAATGAGCAGTTCTTC
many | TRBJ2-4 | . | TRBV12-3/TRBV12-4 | CASSLDGIGSIQYF | TGTGCCAGCAGTTTAGACGGGATTGGAAGCATTCAGTACTTC
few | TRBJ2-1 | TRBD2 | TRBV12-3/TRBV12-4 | CASSETSGRSNNEQFF | TGTGCCAGCAGTGAGACTAGCGGGAGGAGCAACAATGAGCAGTTCTTC
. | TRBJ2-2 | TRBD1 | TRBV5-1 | CASSLDRGNTGELFF | TGCGCCAGCAGCTTGGACAGGGGCAACACCGGGGAGCTGTTTTTT
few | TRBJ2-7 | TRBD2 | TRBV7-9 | CASSHASGRLVREQYF | TGTGCCAGCAGCCATGCTAGCGGGAGGTTAGTGCGGGAGCAGTACTTC
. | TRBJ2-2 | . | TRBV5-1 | CASSLAAGVKAGELFF | TGCGCCAGCAGCTTGGCCGCGGGCGTTAAGGCCGGGGAGCTGTTTTTT
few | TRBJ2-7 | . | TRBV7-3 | CASSRGPPYEQYF | TGTGCCAGCAGCCGGGGACCCCCATACGAGCAGTACTTC
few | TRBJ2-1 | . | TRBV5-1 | CASSLMGVRNEQFF | TGCGCCAGCAGCTTGATGGGTGTGCGGAATGAGCAGTTCTTC
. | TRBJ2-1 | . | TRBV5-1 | CASSLAWGVGEQFF | TGCGCCAGCAGCTTGGCCTGGGGGGTCGGTGAGCAGTTCTTC
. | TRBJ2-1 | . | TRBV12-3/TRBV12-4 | CASSPTRRSSYNEQFF | TGTGCCAGCAGTCCCACCAGGAGAAGCTCCTACAATGAGCAGTTCTTC
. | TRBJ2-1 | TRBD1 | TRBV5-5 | CATRQGAYNEQFF | TGTGCCACCAGACAGGGGGCGTACAATGAGCAGTTCTTC
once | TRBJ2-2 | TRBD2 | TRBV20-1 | CSARDLLAGSSTGELFF | TGCAGTGCTAGAGATCTCCTAGCGGGATCCTCCACCGGGGAGCTGTTTTTT
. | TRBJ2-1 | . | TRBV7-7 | CASSLHGGNEQFF | TGTGCTAGCAGCCTCCACGGGGGCAATGAGCAGTTCTTC
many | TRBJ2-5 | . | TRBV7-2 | CASAWGENVGGTQYF | TGTGCCAGCGCGTGGGGGGAGAACGTTGGGGGGACCCAGTACTTC
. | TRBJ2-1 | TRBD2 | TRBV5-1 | CASSLFLAGSYNEQFF | TGCGCCAGCAGCTTATTCCTAGCGGGCTCCTACAATGAGCAGTTCTTC
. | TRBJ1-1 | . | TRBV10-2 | CASSVGPRGVRNTEAFF | TGCGCCAGCAGTGTAGGTCCCCGAGGGGTGAGGAACACTGAAGCTTTCTTT
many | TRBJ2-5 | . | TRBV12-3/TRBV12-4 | CASSFGLGETQYF | TGTGCCAGCAGTTTTGGGCTTGGGGAGACCCAGTACTTC
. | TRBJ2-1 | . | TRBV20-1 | CSAQDGPDNEQFF | TGCAGTGCCCAGGACGGTCCTGACAATGAGCAGTTCTTC
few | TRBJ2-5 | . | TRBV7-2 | CASSLSNGGLYF | TGTGCCAGCAGCTTATCGAATGGGGGTTTGTACTTC
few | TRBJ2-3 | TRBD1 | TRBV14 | CASSPQIQGSRADTQYF | TGTGCCAGCAGCCCGCAGATACAGGGGAGTAGGGCAGATACGCAGTATTTT
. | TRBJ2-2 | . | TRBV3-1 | CASSPTVNSGELFF | TGTGCCAGCAGCCCGACAGTTAATTCCGGGGAGCTGTTTTTT
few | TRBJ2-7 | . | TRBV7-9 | CASSYGLVLVQYF | TGTGCCAGCAGCTACGGACTTGTTCTAGTGCAGTACTTC
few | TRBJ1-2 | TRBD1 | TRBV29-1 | CSVVAGGDGYTF | TGCAGCGTTGTTGCAGGGGGCGACGGCTACACCTTC
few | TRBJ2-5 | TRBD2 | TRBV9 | CASSVHGGLAGQETQYF | TGTGCCAGCAGCGTGCACGGGGGACTAGCGGGACAAGAGACCCAGTACTTC
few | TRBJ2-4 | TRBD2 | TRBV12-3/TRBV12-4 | CASSTSPTSGKNIQYF | TGTGCCAGCAGCACCTCCCCGACTAGCGGTAAAAACATTCAGTACTTC
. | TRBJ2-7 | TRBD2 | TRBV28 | CASKEGRLAGFYEQYF | TGTGCCAGCAAGGAGGGGCGACTAGCGGGATTTTACGAGCAGTACTTC
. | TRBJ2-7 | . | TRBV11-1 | CASSPTAAGLLPSYEQYF | TGTGCCAGCAGCCCCACCGCGGCGGGACTCCTACCTTCCTACGAGCAGTACTTC
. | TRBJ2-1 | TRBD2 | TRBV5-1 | CASSLAVTSGASSYNEQFF | TGCGCCAGCAGCTTGGCCGTCACTAGCGGAGCGAGCTCCTACAATGAGCAGTTCTTC
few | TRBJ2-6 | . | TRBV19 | CASRTPGLGANVLTF | TGTGCCAGTAGAACCCCAGGGCTGGGGGCCAACGTCCTGACTTTC
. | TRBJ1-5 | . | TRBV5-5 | CASRRDGDVGPQHF | TGTGCCAGCAGACGCGATGGGGACGTCGGGCCCCAGCATTTT
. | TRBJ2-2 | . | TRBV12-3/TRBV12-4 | CASTKGLSTGELFF | TGTGCCAGCACCAAGGGACTGAGCACCGGGGAGCTGTTTTTT
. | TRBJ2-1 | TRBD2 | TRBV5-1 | CASRSASGRNEQFF | TGCGCCAGCAGATCGGCTAGCGGGAGGAATGAGCAGTTCTTC